Listed here are 17 T cell receptor beta chains from one sample, sequenced in a study of blood T cell repertoires in COVID-19. Sequenced by immunoSEQ multiplex PCR; TCRdb stores in-frame clones only, minus some. The profile covers some 120,000 clones, with 70% to 75% appearing a single time and around 5.2% taken by the ten largest. The material sequenced was peripheral blood. The receptors shown here come from a man in his 60s with acute or convalescent COVID-19.

The rearrangement joins TRBV3-1 (or the pseudogene TRBV3-2) to TRBJ1-2, with 8 nucleotides matching TRBD1. The CDR3 loop spans 16 amino acids. The J segment lost 6 bases and the V segment lost 4 bases, leaving 13 bases of the junction unmatched. Germline assignment: CDR1 LGHDT and CDR2 YNNKEL (reference sequence). Written as DNA, the CDR3 is TGTGCCAGCAGCCCCCTACCCCCGGGACAGGTGAATGGCTACACCTTC. Translating it yields CASSPLPPGQVNGYTF.

This chain joins TRBV6-5 and TRBJ2-5; D might be TRBD1 (7 bases). Per germline, CDR1 MNHEY and CDR2 SVGAGI. The CDR3 consists of 13 residues. V dropped 5 bases and J dropped 5 bases, with 12 bases sitting between them. The CDR3 loop reads CASSPGGSETQYF. CDR3 nucleotides: TGTGCCAGCAGTCCAGGGGGGTCCGAGACCCAGTACTTC.

This clone appeared a few times. This rearrangement joins TRBV6-1 to TRBJ2-1, with 9 bases that match TRBD2. CDR1 is MNHNS, CDR2 SASEGT, per germline. The length of the CDR3 is 15 residues. V was pared by 1 base and J by 13 bases, with 11 bases of the junction left unmatched. The DNA for the CDR3 is TGTGCCAGCAGTGAAGAGGGGTTAGGCGGGAGGGGACAGTTCTTC. It codes for CASSEEGLGGRGQFF.

The chain recombines TRBV11-3 with TRBJ2-3, with D maybe TRBD1 (6 bases). Germline CDR1 and CDR2: SGHNT and YENEEA. This CDR3 is built from 14 residues. V was trimmed by 4 bases and J by 4 bases, leaving 12 bases between them. CDR3 loop: CASSSQGYADTQYF. CDR3 nucleotides: TGTGCCAGCAGCTCCCAGGGGTATGCAGATACGCAGTATTTT.

The J gene is TRBJ1-5, the V gene TRBV9, with unresolved D. Trimming cost V 0 bases and J 3 bases, with 7 bases left between them. CDR1 and CDR2 (germline): SGDLS, YYNGEE. The CDR3 loop spans 14 amino acids. The CDR3 coding sequence is TGTGCCAGCAGCGTAGGCGGTGCCAATCAGCCCCAGCATTTT. Residues: CASSVGGANQPQHF.

CDR3 DNA sequence: TGTGCCAGCAGCGTTACTAGCGGAAGCTCCTACAATGAGCAGTTCTTC. Encoded protein: CASSVTSGSSYNEQFF. The chain employs TRBV9 and TRBJ2-1; 8 bases are a match to TRBD2. The CDR3 extends over 16 amino acids. Germline V gene lookup returns CDR1 SGDLS and CDR2 YYNGEE. Trimming cost V 2 bases and J 0 bases; bases outside gene matches: 4.

The chain carries TRBV14 and TRBJ1-1; D unclear. CDR3 length: 13 residues. Germline values: CDR1 SGHDN, CDR2 FVKESK. V dropped 0 bases and J dropped 11 bases, with 13 bases sitting between them. The CDR3 is CASSQDSQRPAFF. The CDR3 DNA follows: TGTGCCAGCAGCCAAGATTCCCAGAGGCCCGCTTTCTTT. Full variable domain (outside the CDR3, taken from reference TRBV14 and TRBJ1-1): EAGVTQFPSHSVIEKGQTVTLRCDPISGHDNLYWYRRVMGKEIKFLLHFVKESKQDESGMPNNRFLAERTGGTYSTLKVQPAELEDSGVYFCASSQDSQRPAFFGQGTRLTVV.

This clone was recorded once. The chain has TRBV6-1 and TRBJ1-5; 10 bases match TRBD1. Trimming at V came to 4 bases and at J to 0 bases, leaving 9 bases not matched to a gene. CDR1 MNHNS and CDR2 SASEGT come from the germline V gene. The CDR3 loop spans 18 amino acids. CDR3: CASSVGDRGPYSNQPQHF. CDR3 coding DNA: TGTGCCAGCAGTGTTGGAGACAGGGGGCCTTATAGCAATCAGCCCCAGCATTTT.

The genes are TRBV9 and TRBJ2-1, with TRBD2 matching 7 bases. The CDR3 loop spans 15 amino acids. Germline CDR1 SGDLS, CDR2 YYNGEE. V shed 0 bases and J 6 bases; nucleotides not matched to a gene: 6. CDR3 nucleotide sequence: TGTGCCAGCAGCGTAGTCGCGGGAGCCCGCAATGAGCAGTTCTTC. This sequence encodes CASSVVAGARNEQFF.

The rearrangement joins TRBV2 to TRBJ2-7; 11 bases are a match to TRBD2. Germline V gene data show CDR1 as SNHLY and CDR2 as FYNNEI. The CDR3 spans 15 residues. Trimming at V came to 10 bases and at J to 3 bases, leaving 11 bases not matched to a gene. CDR3 DNA sequence: TGTGCCAACAGAGGACTAGCGGGCGGTTACTACGAGCAGTACTTC. Translated: CANRGLAGGYYEQYF.

The chain links TRBV4-1 to TRBJ2-1, with D perhaps TRBD2 (6 bases). Trimming left V 0 bases short and J 0 bases short, with 18 bases between. CDR1 and CDR2 (germline): MGHRA, YSYEKL. CDR3 length: 19 residues. CDR3 coding DNA: TGCGCCAGCAGCCAAGAGGTTTTTTCTCGCGGGGTCTCCTACAATGAGCAGTTCTTC. Its protein product is CASSQEVFSRGVSYNEQFF.

The chain joins TRBV5-1 to TRBJ1-1, with a possible D match to TRBD1 (5 bases). The CDR3 is 14 amino acids. V gave up 2 bases and J gave up 0 bases, with 8 bases separating them. Per germline, CDR1 SGHRS and CDR2 YFSETQ. The DNA for the CDR3 is TGCGCCAGCAGCTTCGGGGGTTTGAACACTGAAGCTTTCTTT. Its translation: CASSFGGLNTEAFF.

As regards this clone: This specimen includes other DNA sequences encoding the same CDR3. This chain connects TRBV6-1 to TRBJ2-6; perhaps TRBD1 as D (5 bases). Germline V lookup: CDR1 MNHNS, CDR2 SASEGT. V lost 3 bases, J lost 1 base, and 7 bases lay in between. The CDR3 totals 15 residues. The CDR3 DNA reads TGTGCCAGCAGTGAGTACAGGTCTGGGGCCAACGTCCTGACTTTC. This encodes CASSEYRSGANVLTF.

This clone turned up a few times. The V and J genes are TRBV6-5 and TRBJ1-2, with no clear D. This CDR3 has 15 residues. Per the germline V gene, CDR1 is MNHEY and CDR2 is SVGAGI. The V and J ends lost 2 bases and 5 bases respectively, with 15 bases between them. The CDR3 DNA follows: TGTGCCAGCAGTTACGCGGGGTCGGGCTTATATGGCTACACCTTC. Its translation: CASSYAGSGLYGYTF.

A single count supports this clone. The V and J genes are TRBV9 and TRBJ2-2, with TRBD1 matching 8 bases. This CDR3 spans 16 amino acids. The trim removed 4 bases at V and 6 bases at J, leaving 11 bases unmatched. Germline lookup yields CDR1 SGDLS and CDR2 YYNGEE. CDR3 DNA sequence: TGTGCCAGCAGCCACGTAGCTAGACAGGGGTCCGGGGAGCTGTTTTTT. It translates to CASSHVARQGSGELFF.

This clone was counted a few times. The chain carries TRBV6-5 and TRBJ1-1; D remains ambiguous. V shed 6 bases and J shed 1 base, with 12 bases lying between them. The CDR3 runs to 14 residues. Germline CDR1 is MNHEY and CDR2 is SVGAGI. CDR3 nucleotide sequence: TGTGCCAGCAGCTCAATGAGAACGAACACTGAAGCTTTCTTT. Its protein is CASSSMRTNTEAFF.

The chain is built from TRBV29-1 and TRBJ1-1; possible D gene TRBD1, 5 bases. Deletions cut 3 bases from V and 5 bases from J, with 13 bases between. Germline CDR1 and CDR2: SQVTM and ANQGSEA. The CDR3 is made up of 13 amino acids. CDR3 sequence reads: CSVDNQGKTEAFF. The DNA of the CDR3 is TGCAGCGTTGATAACCAGGGAAAGACTGAAGCTTTCTTT. Full variable domain (rest looked up from reference TRBV29-1 and TRBJ1-1): SAVISQKPSRDICQRGTSLTIQCQVDSQVTMMFWYRQQPGQSLTLIATANQGSEATYESGFVIDKFPISRPNLTFSTLTVSNMSPEDSSIYLCSVDNQGKTEAFFGQGTRLTVV.